The 18 T cell receptor beta chains below all came from one sample that was sequenced in a study of Tregs in tolerant kidney transplant recipients. Mixed chimerism was transient after nonmyeloablative marrow transplants from related graft donors. TCRdb's copy holds only in-frame clones and misses some; the assay was immunoSEQ multiplex PCR. This table has 65,000 or so clones, about 90% appearing once. Here the sequenced sample was CD4+ T cells from blood (PBMCs), taken 6 months after the transplant. The origin of the receptors is a human patient who received a combined kidney and bone marrow transplant. Some T cells may possibly be graft donor cells.

The chain employs TRBV7-9 and TRBJ1-2; the match to TRBD1 covers 10 bases. Germline V gene lookup returns CDR1 SEHNR and CDR2 FQNEAQ (reference sequence). This CDR3 is 15 amino acids long. V lost 7 bases to trimming and J lost 4 bases; unmatched junction nucleotides: 9. CDR3 bases: TGTGCCAGCACCTCGACAGGGGGCGAAATCTATGGCTACACCTTC. Protein sequence: CASTSTGGEIYGYTF.

The chain employs TRBV19 and TRBJ1-1; a possible D gene is TRBD1 (5 bases). The CDR3 consists of 15 residues. Trimming left V 4 bases short and J 0 bases short, with 12 bases between. The germline CDR1 and CDR2 sequences are LNHDA and SQIVND (reference sequence). CDR3 in amino acids: CASSSRRGVNTEAFF. The CDR3, as DNA: TGTGCCAGTAGTAGTCGTCGGGGGGTGAACACTGAAGCTTTCTTT. Full variable domain (remainder filled in from reference TRBV19 and TRBJ1-1): DGGITQSPKYLFRKEGQNVTLSCEQNLNHDAMYWYRQDPGQGLRLIYYSQIVNDFQKGDIAEGYSVSREKKESFPLTVTSAQKNPTAFYLCASSSRRGVNTEAFFGQGTRLTVV.

V usage is TRBV11-3 and J usage is TRBJ2-1; 9 bases fit TRBD2. The junction had 8 bases not matched to a gene; V was cut back by 7 bases and J by 7 bases. CDR1 and CDR2 from the germline V gene are SGHNT and YENEEA. CDR3 length: 14 amino acids. Here the CDR3 reads CASNPGGRANEQFF. In DNA, the CDR3 is TGTGCCAGCAACCCGGGCGGGAGGGCAAATGAGCAGTTCTTC.

V gene TRBV5-5 combines with J gene TRBJ1-5; TRBD1 is a possible D gene (5 bases). Trimming left V 4 bases short and J 0 bases short, with 8 bases between. The V gene's germline CDR1 is SGHKS and CDR2 YYEKEE (reference sequence). This CDR3 is built from 14 residues. The CDR3 region is CASSGRDSNQPQHF. CDR3 DNA: TGTGCCAGCAGCGGCAGGGATAGCAATCAGCCCCAGCATTTT.

This chain links TRBV2 with TRBJ2-1; TRBD1 might be the D (6 bases). The CDR3 has 18 residues. V lost 2 bases to trimming and J lost 3 bases, with 20 bases between them. Germline CDR1 reads SNHLY; CDR2 reads FYNNEI. The CDR3, as DNA: TGTGCCAGCAGTGAACGGATGGGGGCGAGCCGTTACTACAATGAGCAGTTCTTC. Translating gives CASSERMGASRYYNEQFF.

The chain links TRBV12-5 to TRBJ1-2; 7 nucleotides agree with TRBD1. The germline gives CDR1 LGHNT, CDR2 FRNRAP. The CDR3 has 12 amino acids. With V trimmed by 5 bases and J by 7 bases, 4 bases remained unmatched. CDR3 in amino acids: CASGRDSGGYTF. The DNA for the CDR3 is TGTGCTAGTGGTCGGGACAGCGGTGGCTACACCTTC.

V and J are TRBV5-1 and TRBJ2-2; TRBD1 aligns across 7 bases. There are 17 residues in the CDR3. The germline CDR1 and CDR2 sequences are SGHRS and YFSETQ. V lost 1 base and J lost 2; bases outside the gene matches: 8. The CDR3 DNA sequence: TGCGCCAGCAGCTTGTTAGCGCAGGGGGTCAACACCGGGGAGCTGTTTTTT. Its protein product is CASSLLAQGVNTGELFF.

The V and J genes are TRBV30 and TRBJ1-2; D may be TRBD1 (6 bases). Germline lookup yields CDR1 GTSNPN and CDR2 SVGIG (reference sequence). This CDR3 spans 13 amino acids. The V end lost 1 base, the J end lost 4 bases, and 10 bases lay between the germline ends. The CDR3 nucleotides are TGTGCCTGGAGTGAAAGGGGGATCTATGGCTACACCTTC. Translation: CAWSERGIYGYTF.

This chain uses TRBV7-9 with TRBJ1-2; 8 positions agree with TRBD1. Trimming cost V 2 bases and J 5 bases; bases outside gene matches: 4. CDR3 length: 14 residues. The germline CDR1 and CDR2 sequences are SEHNR and FQNEAQ (reference sequence). CDR3: CASSLQTGDYGYTF. In DNA, the CDR3 is TGTGCCAGCAGCTTACAGACAGGGGATTATGGCTACACCTTC.

This chain uses TRBV5-1 with TRBJ1-2; D possibly corresponds to TRBD1 (5 bases). V gave up 0 bases and J gave up 2 bases, with 11 bases separating them. CDR1 is SGHRS and CDR2 is YFSETQ in the germline V gene. The CDR3 contains 15 residues. The CDR3: CASSLVARTNYGYTF. The DNA of the CDR3 is TGCGCCAGCAGCTTGGTGGCCAGGACAAACTATGGCTACACCTTC.

V usage is TRBV28 and J usage is TRBJ2-7; D is possibly TRBD1 (5 bases). Germline V gene sequence: CDR1 MDHEN, CDR2 SYDVKM. This CDR3 is built from 14 residues. V shed 5 bases and J shed 5 bases, with 16 bases lying between them. The CDR3 is CASSPSPGWNEQYF. CDR3 bases: TGTGCCAGCAGTCCCTCCCCAGGGTGGAACGAGCAGTACTTC.

This sequence joins TRBV7-9 and TRBJ2-1; 10 positions match TRBD2. There are 16 residues in the CDR3. The junction had 8 bases not matched to a gene; V was cut back by 2 bases and J by 7 bases. Germline V CDR1 and CDR2: SEHNR, FQNEAQ (reference sequence). The CDR3 reads CASSLRQAGGRNEQFF. In DNA form, the CDR3 reads TGTGCCAGCAGCTTACGACAAGCGGGAGGGCGAAATGAGCAGTTCTTC.

The chain uses TRBV6-5 and TRBJ2-1, with TRBD2 identical over 9 bases. The CDR3 spans 15 residues. The V gene end was trimmed by 5 bases and the J gene end by 4 bases; junction bases not matched to a gene: 6. The germline V gene encodes CDR1 MNHEY and CDR2 SVGAGI. The CDR3 DNA reads as TGTGCCAGCAGTCTTCGACTAGCGGTATACAATGAGCAGTTCTTC. It is translated as CASSLRLAVYNEQFF.

The chain is built from TRBV6-1 and TRBJ2-7, with no clear D. Trimming removed 6 bases from V and 3 bases from J, with 6 bases in between. CDR1 and CDR2 (germline): MNHNS, SASEGT. There are 11 residues in the CDR3. As DNA, the CDR3 is TGTGCCAGCAGCGCGGTCTACGAGCAGTACTTC. Its translation is CASSAVYEQYF.

This chain joins TRBV5-1 and TRBJ2-2, with D possibly TRBD2 on 6 matching bases. This CDR3 is built from 14 residues. Between the trimmed V and J ends, which lost 4 bases and 2 bases, there was a span of 9 bases. Germline lookup yields CDR1 SGHRS and CDR2 YFSETQ. The CDR3 protein is CASSGGANTGELFF. Here the CDR3 DNA reads TGCGCCAGCAGCGGCGGGGCTAACACCGGGGAGCTGTTTTTT.

J is TRBJ2-3 and V is TRBV11-1, with D perhaps TRBD1 (6 bases). Germline CDR1 and CDR2: SGHAT and FQDESV (reference sequence). Trimming took off 2 bases at V and 4 bases at J, with 13 bases between the two ends. The length of the CDR3 is 15 residues. The CDR3: CASSLRNRVADTQYF. For the CDR3, the DNA is TGTGCCAGCAGCTTAAGAAACAGGGTGGCAGATACGCAGTATTTT.

J is TRBJ2-3 and V is TRBV7-2; 7 bases fit TRBD2. Trimming cost V 1 base and J 4 bases; bases outside gene matches: 5. The CDR3 length is 15 residues. In germline, CDR1 is SGHTA, CDR2 FQGNSA. The CDR3 is CASSLGTSISDTQYF. The CDR3 coding sequence is TGTGCCAGCAGCTTAGGGACTAGTATCTCAGATACGCAGTATTTT.

The chain recombines TRBV5-1 with TRBJ2-1, with 7 bases identical to TRBD2. Germline V gives CDR1 SGHRS, CDR2 YFSETQ. The CDR3 contains 14 residues. Trimming at V came to 0 bases and at J to 9 bases, leaving 6 bases not matched to a gene. For the CDR3, the DNA is TGCGCCAGCAGCTTGGTGGGAGGGAGAGGTGAGCAGTTCTTC. Its protein product is CASSLVGGRGEQFF.